The source of this T cell receptor beta chain is a study of identical twins. This clonotype was seen a few times. The antigen is not known. General study findings and limits: Compared with models, monozygotic twins showed more out-of-frame TCR alpha sharing. Not following the same donors, the study drew its conclusions from cross-sectional statistical analysis.

TCRdb reprocessed the 5' RACE reads via MiXCR and lists one record per CDR3 protein. The sample comprises around 470,000 distinct CDR3 sequences, 13% to 15% of which are singletons, and around 0.48% rests with the top ten. CDR1 and CDR2 (germline): DFQATT, SNEGSKA (reference sequence). This CDR3 spans 17 amino acids. V trimming: 4 bases; J trimming: 2 bases; junction bases outside the gene matches: 7. No donor was unhealthy or non-Caucasian. The same data also went into a second study, on yellow fever vaccine responses in identical twins.

The chain couples TRBV20-1 to TRBJ2-1, with 14 bases fitting TRBD2. Sequenced material: CD4+ T cells sorted from blood. This clonotype was obtained from a woman under 30 in good health. The CDR3 coding sequence is TGCAGTGCTAAACCGGGACTAGCGGGAGTCCCCTACAATGAGCAGTTCTTC. It codes for CSAKPGLAGVPYNEQFF.